This T cell receptor beta chain was found in a study of response to subunit inactivated influenza vaccine. Points from the study as a whole: Seasonal influenza vaccination, on each occasion, was suggested by the authors to recruit few new T cells.

Points on this clonotype: The antigen is unknown.

V was pared by 6 bases and J by 4 bases, with 6 bases of the junction left unmatched. The CDR3 runs 15 residues. Germline CDR1 is SNHLY and CDR2 is FYNNEI. TCRdb called the RT-PCR reads again in MiXCR, with one record for every CDR3 protein. Here the sample spans roughly 520,000 distinct CDR3 sequences, 25% being singletons. This specimen was CD4+ T cells sorted from PBMCs, taken roughly 5 days after vaccination. This chain links TRBV2 with TRBJ2-5, with 12 positions matching TRBD2. The TCR comes from a man aged 45-65 years who received an inactivated influenza vaccine. The CDR3 nucleotides are TGTGCCAGCAGAACGACTAGCGGGAGAGGAGAGACCCAGTACTTC. This gives the protein CASRTTSGRGETQYF.